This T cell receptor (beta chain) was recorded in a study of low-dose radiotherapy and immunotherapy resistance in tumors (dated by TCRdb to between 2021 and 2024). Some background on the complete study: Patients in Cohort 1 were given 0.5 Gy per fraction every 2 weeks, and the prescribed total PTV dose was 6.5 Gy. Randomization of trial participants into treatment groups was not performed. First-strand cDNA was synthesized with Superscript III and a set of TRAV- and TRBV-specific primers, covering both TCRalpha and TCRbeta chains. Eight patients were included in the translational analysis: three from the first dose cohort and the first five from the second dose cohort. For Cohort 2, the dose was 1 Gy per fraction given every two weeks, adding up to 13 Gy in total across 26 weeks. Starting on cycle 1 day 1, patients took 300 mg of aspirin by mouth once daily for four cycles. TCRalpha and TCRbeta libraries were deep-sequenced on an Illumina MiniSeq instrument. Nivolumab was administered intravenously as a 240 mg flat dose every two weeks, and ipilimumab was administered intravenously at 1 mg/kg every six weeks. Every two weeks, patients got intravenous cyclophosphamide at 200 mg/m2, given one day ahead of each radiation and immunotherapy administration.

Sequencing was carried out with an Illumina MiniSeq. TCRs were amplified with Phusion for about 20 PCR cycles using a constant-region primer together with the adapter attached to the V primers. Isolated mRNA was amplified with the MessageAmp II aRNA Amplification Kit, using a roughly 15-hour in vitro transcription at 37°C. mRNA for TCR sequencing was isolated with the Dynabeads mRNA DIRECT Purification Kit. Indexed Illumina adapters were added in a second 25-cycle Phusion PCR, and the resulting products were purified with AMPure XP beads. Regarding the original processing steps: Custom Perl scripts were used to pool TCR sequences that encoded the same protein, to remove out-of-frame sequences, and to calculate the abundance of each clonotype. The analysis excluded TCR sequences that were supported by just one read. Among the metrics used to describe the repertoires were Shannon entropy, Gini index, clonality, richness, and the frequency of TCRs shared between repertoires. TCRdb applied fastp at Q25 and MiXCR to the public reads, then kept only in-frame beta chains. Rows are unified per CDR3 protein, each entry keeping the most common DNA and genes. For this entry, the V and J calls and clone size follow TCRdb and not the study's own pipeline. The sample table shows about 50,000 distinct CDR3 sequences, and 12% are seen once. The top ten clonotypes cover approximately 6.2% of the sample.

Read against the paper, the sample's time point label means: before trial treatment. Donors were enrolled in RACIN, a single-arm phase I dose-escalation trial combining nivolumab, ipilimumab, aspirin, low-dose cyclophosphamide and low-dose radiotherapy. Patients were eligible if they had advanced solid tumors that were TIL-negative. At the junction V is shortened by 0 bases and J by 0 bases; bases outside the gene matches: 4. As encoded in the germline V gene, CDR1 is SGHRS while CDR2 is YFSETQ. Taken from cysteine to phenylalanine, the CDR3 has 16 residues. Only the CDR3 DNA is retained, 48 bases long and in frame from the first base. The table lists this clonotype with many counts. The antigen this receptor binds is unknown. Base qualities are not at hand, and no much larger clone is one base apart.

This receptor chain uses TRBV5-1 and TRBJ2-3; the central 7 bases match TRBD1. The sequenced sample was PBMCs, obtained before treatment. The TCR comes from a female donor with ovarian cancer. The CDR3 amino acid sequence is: CASSLGGTASTDTQYF. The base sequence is TGCGCCAGCAGCTTGGGAGGGACAGCTAGCACAGATACGCAGTATTTT.